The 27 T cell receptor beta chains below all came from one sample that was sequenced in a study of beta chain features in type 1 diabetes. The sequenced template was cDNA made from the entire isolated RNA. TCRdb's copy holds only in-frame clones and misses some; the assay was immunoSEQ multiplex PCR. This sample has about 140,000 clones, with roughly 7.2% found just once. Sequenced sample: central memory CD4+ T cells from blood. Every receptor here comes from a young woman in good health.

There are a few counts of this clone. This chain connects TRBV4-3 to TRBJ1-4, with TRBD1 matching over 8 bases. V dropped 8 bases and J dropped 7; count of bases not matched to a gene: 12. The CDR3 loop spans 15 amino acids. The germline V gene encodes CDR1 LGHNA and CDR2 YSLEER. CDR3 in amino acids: CASGLDPGGREKLFF. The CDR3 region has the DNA TGCGCCAGCGGTTTAGATCCAGGGGGCCGTGAAAAACTGTTTTTT.

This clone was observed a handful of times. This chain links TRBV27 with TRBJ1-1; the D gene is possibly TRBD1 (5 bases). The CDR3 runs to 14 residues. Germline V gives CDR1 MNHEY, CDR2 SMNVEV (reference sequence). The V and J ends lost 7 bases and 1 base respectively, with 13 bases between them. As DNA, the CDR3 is TGTGCCAGCAAACCAGGGCGGCGGAACACTGAAGCTTTCTTT. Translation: CASKPGRRNTEAFF.

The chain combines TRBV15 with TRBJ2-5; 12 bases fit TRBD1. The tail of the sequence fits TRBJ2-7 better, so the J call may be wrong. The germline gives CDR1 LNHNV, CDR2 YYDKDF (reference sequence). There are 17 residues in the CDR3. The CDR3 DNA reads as TGTGCCACCAGCATTGGGCCGGGACAGGGGGCCGCCTACGAGCAGTACTTC. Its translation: CATSIGPGQGAAYEQYF.

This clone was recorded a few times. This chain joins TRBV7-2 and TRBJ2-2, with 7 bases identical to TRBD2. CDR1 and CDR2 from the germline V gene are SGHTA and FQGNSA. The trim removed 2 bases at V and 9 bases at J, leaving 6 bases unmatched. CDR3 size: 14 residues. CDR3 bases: TGTGCCAGCAGCTTATACCGGGAGGATAGGGAGCTGTTTTTT. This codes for CASSLYREDRELFF.

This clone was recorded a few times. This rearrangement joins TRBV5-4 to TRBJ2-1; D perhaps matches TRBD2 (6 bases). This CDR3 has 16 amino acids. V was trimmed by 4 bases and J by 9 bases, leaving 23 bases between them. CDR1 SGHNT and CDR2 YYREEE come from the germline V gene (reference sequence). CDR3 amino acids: CASSPPGTDLISEQFF. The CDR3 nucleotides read TGTGCCAGCAGCCCCCCCGGGACTGACTTGATAAGTGAGCAGTTCTTC.

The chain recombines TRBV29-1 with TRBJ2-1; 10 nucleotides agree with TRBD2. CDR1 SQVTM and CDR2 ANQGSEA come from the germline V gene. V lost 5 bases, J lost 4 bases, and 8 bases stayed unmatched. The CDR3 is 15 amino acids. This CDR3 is CSVTSGKVLYNEQFF. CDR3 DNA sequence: TGCAGCGTTACTAGCGGGAAGGTTCTTTACAATGAGCAGTTCTTC.

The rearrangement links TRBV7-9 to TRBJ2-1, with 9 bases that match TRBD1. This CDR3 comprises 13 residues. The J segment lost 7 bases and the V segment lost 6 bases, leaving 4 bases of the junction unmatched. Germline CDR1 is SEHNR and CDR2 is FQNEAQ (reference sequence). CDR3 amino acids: CASRRTGVNEQFF. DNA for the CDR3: TGTGCCAGCAGACGGACAGGGGTGAATGAGCAGTTCTTC.

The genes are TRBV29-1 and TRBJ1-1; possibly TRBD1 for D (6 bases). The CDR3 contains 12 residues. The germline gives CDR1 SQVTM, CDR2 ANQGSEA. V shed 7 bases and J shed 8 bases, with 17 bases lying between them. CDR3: CSASTGGGEAFF. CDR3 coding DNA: TGCAGCGCATCCACGGGAGGGGGAGAAGCTTTCTTT.

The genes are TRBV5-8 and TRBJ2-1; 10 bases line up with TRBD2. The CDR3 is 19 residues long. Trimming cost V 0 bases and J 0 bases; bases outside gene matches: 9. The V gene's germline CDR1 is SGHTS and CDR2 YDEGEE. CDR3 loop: CASSLVLLAGISSYNEQFF. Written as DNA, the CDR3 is TGTGCCAGCAGCTTGGTTTTACTAGCGGGGATAAGCTCCTACAATGAGCAGTTCTTC.

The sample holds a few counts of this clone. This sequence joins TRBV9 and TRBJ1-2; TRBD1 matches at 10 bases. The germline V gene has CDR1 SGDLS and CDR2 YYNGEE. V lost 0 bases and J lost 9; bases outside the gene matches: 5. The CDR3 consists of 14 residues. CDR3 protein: CASSVDLGQGRYTF. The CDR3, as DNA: TGTGCCAGCAGCGTAGATTTGGGACAGGGGCGCTACACCTTC. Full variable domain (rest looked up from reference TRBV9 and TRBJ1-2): DSGVTQTPKHLITATGQRVTLRCSPRSGDLSVYWYQQSLDQGLQFLIQYYNGEERAKGNILERFSAQQFPDLHSELNLSSLELGDSALYFCASSVDLGQGRYTFGSGTRLTVV.

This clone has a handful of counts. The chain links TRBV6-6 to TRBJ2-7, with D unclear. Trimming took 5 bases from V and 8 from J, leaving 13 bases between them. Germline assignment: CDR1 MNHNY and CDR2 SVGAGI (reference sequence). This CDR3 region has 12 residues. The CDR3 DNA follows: TGTGCCAGCAGTACTACCTTCGCGAAGCAGTACTTC. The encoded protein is CASSTTFAKQYF.

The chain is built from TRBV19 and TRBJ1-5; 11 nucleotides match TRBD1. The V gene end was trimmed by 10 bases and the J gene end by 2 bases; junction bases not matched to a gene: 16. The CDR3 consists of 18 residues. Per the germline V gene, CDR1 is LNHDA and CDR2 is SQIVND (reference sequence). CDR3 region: CATAVDRGLGLGNQPQHF. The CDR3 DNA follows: TGTGCCACCGCGGTGGACAGGGGGCTTGGGTTGGGCAATCAGCCCCAGCATTTT.

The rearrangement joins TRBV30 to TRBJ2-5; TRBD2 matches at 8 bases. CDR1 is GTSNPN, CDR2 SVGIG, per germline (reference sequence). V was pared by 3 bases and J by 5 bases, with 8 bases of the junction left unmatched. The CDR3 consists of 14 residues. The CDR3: CAWRIAGSVETQYF. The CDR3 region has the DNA TGTGCCTGGAGAATAGCGGGAAGCGTGGAGACCCAGTACTTC.

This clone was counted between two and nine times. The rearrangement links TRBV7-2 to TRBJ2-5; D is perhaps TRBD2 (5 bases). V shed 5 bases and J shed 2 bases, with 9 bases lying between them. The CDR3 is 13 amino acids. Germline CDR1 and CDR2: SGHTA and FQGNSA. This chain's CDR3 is CASSPSGQETQYF. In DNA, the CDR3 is TGTGCCAGCAGCCCCAGCGGACAAGAGACCCAGTACTTC.

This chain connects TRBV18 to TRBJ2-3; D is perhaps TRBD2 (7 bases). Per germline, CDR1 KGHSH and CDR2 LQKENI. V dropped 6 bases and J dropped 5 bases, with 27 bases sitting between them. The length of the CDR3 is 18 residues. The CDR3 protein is CASSPEKGRGASGDTQYF. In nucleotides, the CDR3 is TGTGCCAGCTCGCCAGAAAAGGGACGGGGGGCCTCGGGAGATACGCAGTATTTT.

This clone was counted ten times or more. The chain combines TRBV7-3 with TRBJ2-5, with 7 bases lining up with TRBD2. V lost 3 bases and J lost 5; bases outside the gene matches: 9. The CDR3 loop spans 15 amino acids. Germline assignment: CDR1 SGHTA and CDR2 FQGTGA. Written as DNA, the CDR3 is TGTGCCAGCAGCTTTACCGGGAGGTCGAGCGAGACCCAGTACTTC. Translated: CASSFTGRSSETQYF.

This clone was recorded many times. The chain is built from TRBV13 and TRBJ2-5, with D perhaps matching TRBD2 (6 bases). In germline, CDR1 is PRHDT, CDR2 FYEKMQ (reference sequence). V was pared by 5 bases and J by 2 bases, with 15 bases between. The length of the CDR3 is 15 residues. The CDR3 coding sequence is TGTGCCAGCAGCCCCGGACTACAAAGACAAGAGACCCAGTACTTC. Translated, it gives CASSPGLQRQETQYF.

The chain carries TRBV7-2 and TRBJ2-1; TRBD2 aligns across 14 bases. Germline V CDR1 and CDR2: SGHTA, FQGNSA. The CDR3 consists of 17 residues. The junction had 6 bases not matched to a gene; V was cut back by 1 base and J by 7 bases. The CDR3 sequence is CASSLVGTSGSGNEQFF. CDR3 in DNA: TGTGCCAGCAGCTTAGTTGGGACTAGCGGGAGTGGGAATGAGCAGTTCTTC.

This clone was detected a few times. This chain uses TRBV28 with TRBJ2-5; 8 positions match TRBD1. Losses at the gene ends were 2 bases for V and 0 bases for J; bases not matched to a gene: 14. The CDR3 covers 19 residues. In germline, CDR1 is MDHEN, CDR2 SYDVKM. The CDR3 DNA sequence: TGTGCCAGCAGTTTAGGGGTTGGGGGGACAGGCTGGTACCAAGAGACCCAGTACTTC. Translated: CASSLGVGGTGWYQETQYF.

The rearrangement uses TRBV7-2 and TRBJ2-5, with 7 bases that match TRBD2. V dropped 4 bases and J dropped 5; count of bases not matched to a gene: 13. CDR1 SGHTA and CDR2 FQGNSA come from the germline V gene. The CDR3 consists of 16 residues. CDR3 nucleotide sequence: TGTGCCAGCAGCTCAACGGCGGGGAGGGCCGCGGAGACCCAGTACTTC. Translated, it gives CASSSTAGRAAETQYF.

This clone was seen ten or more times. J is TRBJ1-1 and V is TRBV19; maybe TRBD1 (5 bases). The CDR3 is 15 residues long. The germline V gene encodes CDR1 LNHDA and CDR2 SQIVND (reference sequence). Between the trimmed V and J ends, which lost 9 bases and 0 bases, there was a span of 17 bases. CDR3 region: CASSVQGRMNTEAFF. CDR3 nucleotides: TGTGCCAGCTCCGTTCAGGGAAGGATGAACACTGAAGCTTTCTTT.

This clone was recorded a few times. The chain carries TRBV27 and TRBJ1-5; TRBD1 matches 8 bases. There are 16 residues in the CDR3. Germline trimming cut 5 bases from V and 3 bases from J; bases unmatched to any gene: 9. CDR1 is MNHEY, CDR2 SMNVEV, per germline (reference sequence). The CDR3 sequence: CASSTWTGTNNQPQHF. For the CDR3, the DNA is TGTGCCAGCAGTACATGGACAGGGACAAACAATCAGCCCCAGCATTTT.

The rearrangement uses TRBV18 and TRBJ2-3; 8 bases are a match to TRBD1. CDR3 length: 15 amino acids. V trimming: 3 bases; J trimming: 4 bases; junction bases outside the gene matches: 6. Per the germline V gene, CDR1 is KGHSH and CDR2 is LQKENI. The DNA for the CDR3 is TGTGCCAGCTCACCGCGGACAGGGCCGGCAGATACGCAGTATTTT. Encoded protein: CASSPRTGPADTQYF.

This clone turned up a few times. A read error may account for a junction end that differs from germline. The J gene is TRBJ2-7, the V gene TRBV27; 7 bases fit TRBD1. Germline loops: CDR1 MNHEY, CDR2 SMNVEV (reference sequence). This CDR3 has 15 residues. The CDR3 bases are TGTGCCAGCAGTCTATCGGAGACAGGGAGCTACGAGCAGTACTTC. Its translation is CASSLSETGSYEQYF.

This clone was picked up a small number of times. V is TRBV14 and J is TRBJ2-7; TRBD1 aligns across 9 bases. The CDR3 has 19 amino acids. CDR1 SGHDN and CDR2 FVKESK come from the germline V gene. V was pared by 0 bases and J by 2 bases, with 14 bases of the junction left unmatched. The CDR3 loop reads CASSQETLKTGTGPYEQYF. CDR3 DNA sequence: TGTGCCAGCAGCCAAGAAACGTTAAAGACCGGGACAGGGCCCTACGAGCAGTACTTC.

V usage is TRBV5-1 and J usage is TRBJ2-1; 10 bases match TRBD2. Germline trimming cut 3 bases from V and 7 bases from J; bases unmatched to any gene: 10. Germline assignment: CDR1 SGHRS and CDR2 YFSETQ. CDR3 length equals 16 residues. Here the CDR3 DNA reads TGCGCCAGCAGCTGGGGGAGCGGGAGGGGAGAAAATGAGCAGTTCTTC. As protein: CASSWGSGRGENEQFF. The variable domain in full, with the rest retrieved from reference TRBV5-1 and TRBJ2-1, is KAGVTQTPRYLIKTRGQQVTLSCSPISGHRSVSWYQQTPGQGLQFLFEYFSETQRNKGNFPGRFSGRQFSNSRSEMNVSTLELGDSALYLCASSWGSGRGENEQFFGPGTRLTVL.

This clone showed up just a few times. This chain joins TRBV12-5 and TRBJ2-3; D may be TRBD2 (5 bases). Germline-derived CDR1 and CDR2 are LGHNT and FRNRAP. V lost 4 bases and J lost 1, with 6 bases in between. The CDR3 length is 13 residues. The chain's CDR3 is CASGYSGTDTQYF. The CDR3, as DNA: TGTGCTAGTGGTTATAGCGGCACAGATACGCAGTATTTT.